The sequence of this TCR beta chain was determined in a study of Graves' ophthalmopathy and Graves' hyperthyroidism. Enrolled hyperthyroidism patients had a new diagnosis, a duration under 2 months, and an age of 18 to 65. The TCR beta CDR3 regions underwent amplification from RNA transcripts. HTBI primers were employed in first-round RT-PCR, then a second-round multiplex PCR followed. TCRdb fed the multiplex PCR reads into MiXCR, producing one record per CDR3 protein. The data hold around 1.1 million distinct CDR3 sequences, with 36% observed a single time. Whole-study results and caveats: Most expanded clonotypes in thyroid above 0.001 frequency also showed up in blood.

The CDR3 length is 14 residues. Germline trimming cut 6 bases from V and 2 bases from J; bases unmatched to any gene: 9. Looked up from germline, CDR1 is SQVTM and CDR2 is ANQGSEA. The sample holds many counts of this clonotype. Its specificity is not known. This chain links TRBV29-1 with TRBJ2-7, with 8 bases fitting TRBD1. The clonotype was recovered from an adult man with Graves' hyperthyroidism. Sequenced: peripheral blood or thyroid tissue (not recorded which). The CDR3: CSVTRDRLTYEQYF. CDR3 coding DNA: TGCAGCGTGACCCGGGACAGGCTGACCTACGAGCAGTACTTC.